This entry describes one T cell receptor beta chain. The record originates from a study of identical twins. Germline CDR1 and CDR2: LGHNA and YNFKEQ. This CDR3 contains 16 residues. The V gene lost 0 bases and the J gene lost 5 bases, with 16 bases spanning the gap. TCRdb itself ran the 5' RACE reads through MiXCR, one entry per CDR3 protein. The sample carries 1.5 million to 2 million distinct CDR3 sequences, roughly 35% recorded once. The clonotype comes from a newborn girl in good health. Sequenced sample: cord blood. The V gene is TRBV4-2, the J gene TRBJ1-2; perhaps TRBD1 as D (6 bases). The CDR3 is CASSQDIPGRGYGYTF. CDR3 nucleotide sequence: TGTGCCAGCAGCCAAGATATCCCGGGGAGGGGGTATGGCTACACCTTC.